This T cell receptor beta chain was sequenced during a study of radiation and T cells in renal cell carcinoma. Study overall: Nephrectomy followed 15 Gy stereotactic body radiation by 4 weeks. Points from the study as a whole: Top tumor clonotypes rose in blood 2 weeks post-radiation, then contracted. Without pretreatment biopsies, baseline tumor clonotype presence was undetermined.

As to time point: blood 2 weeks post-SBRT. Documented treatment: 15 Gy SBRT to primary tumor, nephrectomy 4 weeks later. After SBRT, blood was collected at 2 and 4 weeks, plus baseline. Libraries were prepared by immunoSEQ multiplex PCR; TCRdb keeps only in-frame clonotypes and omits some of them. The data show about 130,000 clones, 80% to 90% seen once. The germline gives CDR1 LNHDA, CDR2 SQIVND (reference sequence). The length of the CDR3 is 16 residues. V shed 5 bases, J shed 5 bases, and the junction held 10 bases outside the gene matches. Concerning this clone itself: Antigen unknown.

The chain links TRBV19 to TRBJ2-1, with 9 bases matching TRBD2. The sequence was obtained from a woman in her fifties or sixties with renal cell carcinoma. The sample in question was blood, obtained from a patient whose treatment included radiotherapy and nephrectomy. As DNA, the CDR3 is TGTGCCAGTAGTGGTCGACTAGCGGATGGGGACAATGAGCAGTTCTTC. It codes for CASSGRLADGDNEQFF.